The rows below give T cell receptor beta chains drawn from one sample of a study of regulatory T cells in long-lasting Graves disease. TCRdb analysed the multiplex PCR reads with MiXCR anew, one entry per CDR3 protein. Here the sample spans around 500,000 distinct CDR3 sequences, around 12% being singletons. This sample also belongs to another study, concerning T cells in Graves' hyperthyroidism and ophthalmopathy.

The specimen comprised peripheral blood mononuclear cells (PBMCs), sampled at new diagnosis, from a patient treated with antithyroid drugs. These TCRs come from a woman younger than 45 with Graves disease. CDR3s include the opening cysteine and the closing phenylalanine or tryptophan. D genes are given only for firm matches. A row's size may be missing; if present it is once, few, many or a size class.

>many|TRBD1|TRBV30|TRBJ2-1
TGTGCCTGGAGCCGAATAGACAGGGTAAACAATGAGCAGTTCTTC
CAWSRIDRVNNEQFF
>many|NA|TRBV19|TRBJ2-7
TGTGCCAGTAGTATAGGTTTTTCCCGGACTGGCCTCTACGAGCAGTACTTC
CASSIGFSRTGLYEQYF
>many|TRBD2|TRBV28|TRBJ2-5
TGTGCCAGCAGTTTATCCTTGGGACTAGCGGGAGAACAGGCCAAAGAGACCCAGTACTTC
CASSLSLGLAGEQAKETQYF
>NA|NA|TRBV15|TRBJ1-1
TGTGCCACCAGCAGAGATTTGGAAAACACTGAAGCTTTCTTT
CATSRDLENTEAFF
>many|TRBD2|TRBV12-3/TRBV12-4|TRBJ2-5
TGTGCCAGCAGTTTTGGCCAGGGAGGGATTATAAAGTACTTC
CASSFGQGGIIKYF
>few|NA|TRBV4-2|TRBJ2-5
TGTGCCAGCAGCCAAGAAAGAGGCATGGAGACCCAGTACTTC
CASSQERGMETQYF
>many|NA|TRBV11-2|TRBJ2-7
TGTGCCAGCAGCGCCCTGTGGACCTACGAGCAGTACTTC
CASSALWTYEQYF
>many|NA|TRBV4-3|TRBJ1-2
TGCGCCAGCAGCCAAGTTTTGGGGGGCCGGGGCTACACCTTC
CASSQVLGGRGYTF
>many|NA|TRBV2|TRBJ1-1
TGTGCCAGCAGTAACAGGTGGTTGAACACTGAAGCTTTCTTT
CASSNRWLNTEAFF
>many|NA|TRBV9|TRBJ2-3
TGTGCCAGCAGCGTAATGGCGGGAAGCACAGATACGCAGTATTTT
CASSVMAGSTDTQYF
>many|TRBD1|TRBV6-1|TRBJ1-5
TGTGCCAGCAGACCGACAGGGGTTCAGCCCCAGCATTTT
CASRPTGVQPQHF
>many|TRBD2|TRBV5-1|TRBJ2-1
TGCGCCAGCAGCTCGCCCCGAGGTAGCGGGAGTCCCGCCTACAATGAGCAGTTCTTC
CASSSPRGSGSPAYNEQFF
>few|NA|TRBV3-1|TRBJ2-1
TGTGCCAGCAGCCCTATTTCCGGAAATGAGCAGTTCTTC
CASSPISGNEQFF
>many|NA|TRBV2|TRBJ1-5
TGTGCCGCCTGTGATATTGGGGGCCGGTATCAGCCCCAGCATTTT
CAACDIGGRYQPQHF
>many|NA|TRBV10-2|TRBJ2-1
TGCGCCAGCAGTGAGGCGGCCTTCTGGCAGCGTAGCTCCTACAATGAGCAGTTCTTC
CASSEAAFWQRSSYNEQFF
>few|NA|TRBV29-1|TRBJ1-3
TGCAGCGTTGGGGTGAGCTCTGGAAACACCATATATTTT
CSVGVSSGNTIYF
>few|TRBD1|TRBV28|TRBJ2-5
TGTGCCACCGAGACAGGGGTTGGGGAGACCCAGTACTTC
CATETGVGETQYF
>many|NA|TRBV7-9|TRBJ2-1
TGTGCCAGCAGCTCGCCACCCCGGACAGTTCCGAGATACAATGAGCAGTTCTTC
CASSSPPRTVPRYNEQFF
>many|NA|TRBV30|TRBJ1-1
TGTGCCTGGAGAGGTTATGGCACTGAAGCTTTCTTT
CAWRGYGTEAFF
>NA|NA|TRBV20-1|TRBJ2-3
TGCAGTGCCCGCGGGCTGGATACGCAGTATTTT
CSARGLDTQYF
>NA|TRBD1|TRBV6-1|TRBJ1-5
TGTGCCACTACTCGGCGGAGGGGGCTTGGACAGCCCCAGCATTTT
CATTRRRGLGQPQHF
>few|NA|TRBV7-2|TRBJ2-7
TGTGCCAGCAGCGGGCGGGGGGACAGAGCCTACGAGCAGTACTTC
CASSGRGDRAYEQYF
>many|NA|TRBV3-1|TRBJ2-7
TGTGCCAGCAGCCAACCCCCCGCGGGGACAGACTTCACCTACGAGCAGTACTTC
CASSQPPAGTDFTYEQYF
>NA|TRBD1|TRBV7-9|TRBJ2-3
TGTGCCAGCAGATTTGGACAGGGGGACACAGATACGCAGTATTTT
CASRFGQGDTDTQYF
>few|TRBD2|TRBV4-1|TRBJ2-1
TGCGCCAGCAGCCAAGTGACTAGCGGGAGATGGAATGAGCAGTTCTTC
CASSQVTSGRWNEQFF
>many|NA|TRBV11-2|TRBJ2-7
TGTGCCAGCAGCCGGATCGACTACGAGCAGTACTTC
CASSRIDYEQYF
>many|NA|TRBV6-1|TRBJ1-4
TGTGCCAGCAGAACTTCGGGACTGACGAATGAAAAACTGTTTTTT
CASRTSGLTNEKLFF
>NA|NA|TRBV7-9|TRBJ1-1
TGTGCCAGCAGCCCTATACCGGGGACTGAAGCTTTCTTT
CASSPIPGTEAFF